The clone carrying this T cell receptor beta chain was seen a handful of times. The entry originates in a study of T-cell memory formation after mild COVID-19. Trimming took 6 bases from V and 2 from J, leaving 16 bases between them. Germline V gene lookup returns CDR1 DFQATT and CDR2 SNEGSKA (reference sequence). This CDR3 has 15 residues. TCRdb itself ran the 5' RACE reads through MiXCR, one entry per CDR3 protein. The sample has under 550,000 distinct CDR3 sequences; about a sixth are singletons. The sequenced material came from PBMCs or a T cell subset sorted from them (not recorded which). V is TRBV20-1 and J is TRBJ2-2; the D gene could be TRBD1 or TRBD2 (7 bases each). The sequence came from a man between 18 and 29 years old who had mild COVID-19 (a few samples of this study predate the infection). Cell type and time point are not known. CDR3 protein: CSARPGGVNTGELFF. The DNA for the CDR3 is TGCAGTGCCAGACCAGGGGGGGTAAACACCGGGGAGCTGTTTTTT.